Below, one TCR beta chain is given with its context. V lost 3 bases and J 12 bases, leaving 11 bases between the germline ends. Looked up from germline, CDR1 is KGHDR and CDR2 is SFDVKD. The CDR3 consists of 11 residues. Primers used in a second PCR of about 7 to 12 cycles were a sample-barcoded 5' primer and a J-beta primer mix. Each cDNA molecule carried a tag from a template-switch adaptor that contained 12 random nucleotides. TCRdb analysed the 5' RACE reads with MiXCR anew, one entry per CDR3 protein. The sample carries about 1 million distinct CDR3 sequences, under 55% recorded once. This record comes from a study of blood T cells in healthy people across ages. Across the study: With template switching, about one barcoded beta molecule was captured per two T cells.

PBMCs were isolated at a quantity of at least 7 million per sample. Source material: blood. The TCR originated in a woman aged 60-75 years in good health. The chain employs TRBV24-1 and TRBJ2-7; D possibly corresponds to TRBD1 (6 bases). CDR3 sequence reads: CATSDGHRAYF. The CDR3 coding sequence is TGTGCCACCAGTGATGGGCACAGGGCGTACTTC.